One and the same sample provided the 2 T cell receptor beta chains below, sequenced in a study of patients and donors after allogeneic stem cell transplantation. TCRdb reprocessed the RT-PCR reads via MiXCR and lists one record per CDR3 protein. The repertoire holds roughly 880,000 distinct CDR3 sequences, with roughly 18% as singletons. The specimen was blood, either unsorted or a sorted T cell fraction (not recorded which). These receptors were collected from a human donor who was either an allogeneic HSCT recipient or a stem cell or donor lymphocyte infusion donor (not recorded which). It is not recorded whose cells these are; they may come from a transplant donor.

This rearrangement joins TRBV7-8 to TRBJ2-5; TRBD2 matches at 8 bases. The CDR3 extends over 15 amino acids. V was clipped by 2 bases and J by 2 bases; unmatched bases: 4. Per germline, CDR1 SGHVS and CDR2 FQNEAQ. The DNA for the CDR3 is TGTGCCAGCAGCTTACCAGCGGGGGAACAAGAGACCCAGTACTTC. Amino acids: CASSLPAGEQETQYF.

The chain carries TRBV27 and TRBJ2-7, with D possibly TRBD2 on 7 matching bases. Germline assignment: CDR1 MNHEY and CDR2 SMNVEV (reference sequence). The ends were cut back, 2 bases at V and 3 bases at J, with 20 bases in the middle. The CDR3 spans 17 residues. CDR3 bases: TGTGCCAGCAGTTTAACCCCCTGGGGGGGCGATCTCTACGAGCAGTACTTC. The encoded protein is CASSLTPWGGDLYEQYF.